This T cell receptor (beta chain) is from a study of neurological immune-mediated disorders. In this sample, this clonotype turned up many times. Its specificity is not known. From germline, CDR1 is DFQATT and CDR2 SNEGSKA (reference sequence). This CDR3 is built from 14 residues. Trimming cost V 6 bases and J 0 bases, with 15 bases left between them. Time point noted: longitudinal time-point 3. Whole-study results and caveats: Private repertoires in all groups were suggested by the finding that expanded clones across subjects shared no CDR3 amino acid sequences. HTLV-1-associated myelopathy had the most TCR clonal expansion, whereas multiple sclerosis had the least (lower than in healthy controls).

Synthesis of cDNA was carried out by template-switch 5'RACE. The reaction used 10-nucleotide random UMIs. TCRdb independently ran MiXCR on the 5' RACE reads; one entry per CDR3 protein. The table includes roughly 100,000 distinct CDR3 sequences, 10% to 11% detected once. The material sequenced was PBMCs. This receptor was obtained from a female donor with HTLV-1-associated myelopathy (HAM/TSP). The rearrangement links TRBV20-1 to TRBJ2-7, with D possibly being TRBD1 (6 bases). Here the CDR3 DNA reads TGCAGTGCCGACGGACAGTCTTCCTCCTACGAGCAGTACTTC. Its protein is CSADGQSSSYEQYF.